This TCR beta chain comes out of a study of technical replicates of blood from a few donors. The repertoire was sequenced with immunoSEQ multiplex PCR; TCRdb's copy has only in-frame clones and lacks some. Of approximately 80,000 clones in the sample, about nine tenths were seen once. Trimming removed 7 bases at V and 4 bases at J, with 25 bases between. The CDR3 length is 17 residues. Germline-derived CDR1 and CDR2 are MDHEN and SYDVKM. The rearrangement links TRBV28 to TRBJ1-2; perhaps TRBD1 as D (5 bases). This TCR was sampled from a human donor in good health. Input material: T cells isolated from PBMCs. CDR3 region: CASISPSLGGISYGYTF. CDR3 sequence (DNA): TGTGCCAGCATATCCCCCAGTTTGGGGGGGATCAGCTATGGCTACACCTTC.